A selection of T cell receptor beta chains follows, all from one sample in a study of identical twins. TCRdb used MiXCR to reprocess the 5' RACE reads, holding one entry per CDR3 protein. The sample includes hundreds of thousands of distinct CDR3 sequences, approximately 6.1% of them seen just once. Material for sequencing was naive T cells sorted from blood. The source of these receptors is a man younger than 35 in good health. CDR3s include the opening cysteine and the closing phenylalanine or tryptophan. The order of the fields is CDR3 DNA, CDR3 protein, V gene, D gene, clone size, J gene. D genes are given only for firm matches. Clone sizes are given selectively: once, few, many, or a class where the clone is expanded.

CDR3nt: TGCAGTGCCACAACGACTAGCGGGAGTGGTGACGCCAAAAACATTCAGTACTTC
CDR3aa: CSATTTSGSGDAKNIQYF
v_gene: TRBV20-1
d_gene: TRBD2
abundance: many
j_gene: TRBJ2-4

CDR3nt: TGCGCCAGCAGCTTACAAGCCTCTAGCGGGTTTAAGGATACGCAGTATTTT
CDR3aa: CASSLQASSGFKDTQYF
v_gene: TRBV5-1
d_gene: TRBD2
abundance: many
j_gene: TRBJ2-3

CDR3nt: TGTGCCAGCAGGCGGGAGGCTGTACAAGAGACCCAGTACTTC
CDR3aa: CASRREAVQETQYF
v_gene: TRBV12-3/TRBV12-4
d_gene: TRBD2
abundance: many
j_gene: TRBJ2-5

CDR3nt: TGCAGTGCTAGAGGGCCGGGCGGGAGCGGGTACGAGCAGTACTTC
CDR3aa: CSARGPGGSGYEQYF
v_gene: TRBV20-1
d_gene: TRBD2
abundance: few
j_gene: TRBJ2-7

CDR3nt: TGTGCCAGCAGCTTTAGCGGGATTGGTACAGATACGCAGTATTTT
CDR3aa: CASSFSGIGTDTQYF
v_gene: TRBV27
d_gene: TRBD2
abundance: NA
j_gene: TRBJ2-3

CDR3nt: TGTGCCAGCAACAGCGGCTTTCGCACAGATACGCAGTATTTT
CDR3aa: CASNSGFRTDTQYF
v_gene: TRBV9
d_gene: NA
abundance: few
j_gene: TRBJ2-3

CDR3nt: TGTGCCAGCAGCGTAACAGGGTTCGGCCAAGAGACCCAGTACTTC
CDR3aa: CASSVTGFGQETQYF
v_gene: TRBV9
d_gene: NA
abundance: many
j_gene: TRBJ2-5

CDR3nt: TGTGCCAGCAGTTTTGAGCGCGGGCTACGCAATGAGCAGTTCTTC
CDR3aa: CASSFERGLRNEQFF
v_gene: TRBV12-3/TRBV12-4
d_gene: NA
abundance: many
j_gene: TRBJ2-1

CDR3nt: TGTGCCAGCAGGGGAGGAGCAGATACGCAGTATTTT
CDR3aa: CASRGGADTQYF
v_gene: TRBV12-3/TRBV12-4
d_gene: NA
abundance: NA
j_gene: TRBJ2-3

CDR3nt: TGTGCCTGGAGTCCGGGAGACAAATACTACAATGAGCAGTTCTTC
CDR3aa: CAWSPGDKYYNEQFF
v_gene: TRBV30
d_gene: NA
abundance: NA
j_gene: TRBJ2-1

CDR3nt: TGTGCCTGGAGCCGGACCGGGACAGGTCAAGAGACCCAGTACTTC
CDR3aa: CAWSRTGTGQETQYF
v_gene: TRBV30
d_gene: TRBD1
abundance: NA
j_gene: TRBJ2-5

CDR3nt: TGCGCCAGCAGCTTACCGGGACCGCAACGGACTGAAGCTTTCTTT
CDR3aa: CASSLPGPQRTEAFF
v_gene: TRBV5-1
d_gene: NA
abundance: NA
j_gene: TRBJ1-1

CDR3nt: TGTGCCAGCAGTTACTCGATCGTCCAACAGGGGTGGTATGGCTACACCTTC
CDR3aa: CASSYSIVQQGWYGYTF
v_gene: TRBV6-5
d_gene: TRBD1
abundance: few
j_gene: TRBJ1-2

CDR3nt: TGTGCCAGCAGCCCGCGCGTATTAGGGACTAATGAAAAACTGTTTTTT
CDR3aa: CASSPRVLGTNEKLFF
v_gene: TRBV7-8
d_gene: NA
abundance: many
j_gene: TRBJ1-4

CDR3nt: TGTGCCACCAGTGATCCAAGACAGGGGATTCTCAGTGAGCAGTTCTTC
CDR3aa: CATSDPRQGILSEQFF
v_gene: TRBV24-1
d_gene: TRBD1
abundance: many
j_gene: TRBJ2-1

CDR3nt: TGCGCCAGCAGGAATCGGGCTAGCACAGATACGCAGTATTTT
CDR3aa: CASRNRASTDTQYF
v_gene: TRBV5-1
d_gene: NA
abundance: NA
j_gene: TRBJ2-3

CDR3nt: TGTGCCACCAGCAGCTCACTAGCGACTAGCACAGATACGCAGTATTTT
CDR3aa: CATSSSLATSTDTQYF
v_gene: TRBV15
d_gene: TRBD2
abundance: many
j_gene: TRBJ2-3

CDR3nt: TGTGCCAGCAGCTTACAGGGCGGAACTGAAGCTTTCTTT
CDR3aa: CASSLQGGTEAFF
v_gene: TRBV13
d_gene: NA
abundance: many
j_gene: TRBJ1-1

CDR3nt: TGCGCCAGCAGCCAAGAAGATGTCGGAGCCCTTCTCAATGAGCAGTTCTTC
CDR3aa: CASSQEDVGALLNEQFF
v_gene: TRBV4-1
d_gene: NA
abundance: NA
j_gene: TRBJ2-1

CDR3nt: TGTGCCAGTAGTAGCGGGGATGGGAACACTGAAGCTTTCTTT
CDR3aa: CASSSGDGNTEAFF
v_gene: TRBV19
d_gene: NA
abundance: NA
j_gene: TRBJ1-1

CDR3nt: TGTGCCAGCAGGGGGGACAGTTTTATTGCAGATACGCAGTATTTT
CDR3aa: CASRGDSFIADTQYF
v_gene: TRBV6-1
d_gene: TRBD1
abundance: many
j_gene: TRBJ2-3

CDR3nt: TGCAGCGCCGGGACAGGGGGCGCGGATGGCTACACCTTC
CDR3aa: CSAGTGGADGYTF
v_gene: TRBV29-1
d_gene: TRBD1
abundance: few
j_gene: TRBJ1-2

CDR3nt: TGCAGTATTTCGGCCGGTAGGGCGAACTATGGCTACACCTTC
CDR3aa: CSISAGRANYGYTF
v_gene: TRBV20-1
d_gene: NA
abundance: NA
j_gene: TRBJ1-2

CDR3nt: TGTGCCAGTAGTATCGGGGGGCCCACTAGCGGAGAGCAGTTCTTC
CDR3aa: CASSIGGPTSGEQFF
v_gene: TRBV19
d_gene: TRBD2
abundance: few
j_gene: TRBJ2-1

CDR3nt: TGCGCCAGCAGCCTTCGGACAGGGGATTACACAGATACGCAGTATTTT
CDR3aa: CASSLRTGDYTDTQYF
v_gene: TRBV4-3
d_gene: TRBD1
abundance: few
j_gene: TRBJ2-3

CDR3nt: TGTGCCAGCAGTTTCGAGGACAGGGTATGGGAGACCCAGTACTTC
CDR3aa: CASSFEDRVWETQYF
v_gene: TRBV12-3/TRBV12-4
d_gene: TRBD1
abundance: NA
j_gene: TRBJ2-5

CDR3nt: TGTGCCAGCAAGACTAGCGGGAGGGCCTACGAGCAGTACTTC
CDR3aa: CASKTSGRAYEQYF
v_gene: TRBV6-1
d_gene: TRBD2
abundance: few
j_gene: TRBJ2-7

CDR3nt: TGCGCCAGCAGCCAAGCTCTGGGACACGGCGAGGACTTC
CDR3aa: CASSQALGHGEDF
v_gene: TRBV4-3
d_gene: NA
abundance: many
j_gene: TRBJ2-4

CDR3nt: TGTGCCAGCAGCCAGACACTAGCTGGCTTACGCTCCTACAATGAGCAGTTCTTC
CDR3aa: CASSQTLAGLRSYNEQFF
v_gene: TRBV4-2
d_gene: NA
abundance: many
j_gene: TRBJ2-1

CDR3nt: TGTGCCAGCAGCCCCCAGGGCGCCCTTTCCTACGAGCAGTACTTC
CDR3aa: CASSPQGALSYEQYF
v_gene: TRBV6-1
d_gene: NA
abundance: NA
j_gene: TRBJ2-7

CDR3nt: TGTGCCAGCAGTCCGCCTGCCCTCCACGAGCAGTTCTTC
CDR3aa: CASSPPALHEQFF
v_gene: TRBV27
d_gene: NA
abundance: NA
j_gene: TRBJ2-1

CDR3nt: TGTGCCAGCAGTTTCGTAGCACGCCGTTTGGGCTACACCTTC
CDR3aa: CASSFVARRLGYTF
v_gene: TRBV12-3/TRBV12-4
d_gene: NA
abundance: few
j_gene: TRBJ1-2

CDR3nt: TGTGCCAGCGGCCTCCTTGGCCATGCCTACAATGAGCAGTTCTTC
CDR3aa: CASGLLGHAYNEQFF
v_gene: TRBV27
d_gene: NA
abundance: few
j_gene: TRBJ2-1

CDR3nt: TGCAGTGCTAGATCCCCCGGACTAGCGGCGAACACCGGGGAGCTGTTTTTT
CDR3aa: CSARSPGLAANTGELFF
v_gene: TRBV20-1
d_gene: TRBD2
abundance: NA
j_gene: TRBJ2-2

CDR3nt: TGTGCCAGCAGTAAAGGGACTAGCGGGAGGGTGGTGGAGACCCAGTACTTC
CDR3aa: CASSKGTSGRVVETQYF
v_gene: TRBV6-2/TRBV6-3
d_gene: TRBD2
abundance: few
j_gene: TRBJ2-5

CDR3nt: TGCAGTGCTAGAGTACGTGGCGGGAAGGGGTCCTACAATGAGCAGTTCTTC
CDR3aa: CSARVRGGKGSYNEQFF
v_gene: TRBV20-1
d_gene: NA
abundance: few
j_gene: TRBJ2-1

CDR3nt: TGTGCCAGCAGTTCAAACAGGGGAAGCTATGGCTACACCTTC
CDR3aa: CASSSNRGSYGYTF
v_gene: TRBV12-3/TRBV12-4
d_gene: TRBD1
abundance: many
j_gene: TRBJ1-2

CDR3nt: TGTGCCAGCAGCTTAGGGGCAGGAGGTATTTGGGGATACGAGCAGTACTTC
CDR3aa: CASSLGAGGIWGYEQYF
v_gene: TRBV7-2
d_gene: NA
abundance: many
j_gene: TRBJ2-7

CDR3nt: TGTGCCAGCAGCTCCCTAGCGGGAGGGCCCGGTTACAATGAGCAGTTCTTC
CDR3aa: CASSSLAGGPGYNEQFF
v_gene: TRBV11-3
d_gene: TRBD2
abundance: NA
j_gene: TRBJ2-1

CDR3nt: TGCAGTGCTAGAGAGGGGGCAAGAACCGGGGAGCTGTTTTTT
CDR3aa: CSAREGARTGELFF
v_gene: TRBV20-1
d_gene: NA
abundance: NA
j_gene: TRBJ2-2

CDR3nt: TGTGCCATTCAGGACAGCTCCTACGAGCAGTACTTC
CDR3aa: CAIQDSSYEQYF
v_gene: TRBV10-3
d_gene: NA
abundance: many
j_gene: TRBJ2-7

CDR3nt: TGTGCCAGCAGCCGTTCCGTCACAGATACGCAGTATTTT
CDR3aa: CASSRSVTDTQYF
v_gene: TRBV7-3
d_gene: NA
abundance: many
j_gene: TRBJ2-3

CDR3nt: TGTGCCAGCAGCTTAGCCTCTATGAACACTGAAGCTTTCTTT
CDR3aa: CASSLASMNTEAFF
v_gene: TRBV7-8
d_gene: NA
abundance: many
j_gene: TRBJ1-1

CDR3nt: TGCGCCAGCAGCGATAGGACAGATACGCAGTATTTT
CDR3aa: CASSDRTDTQYF
v_gene: TRBV5-1
d_gene: NA
abundance: many
j_gene: TRBJ2-3

CDR3nt: TGTGCCAGCAGCCGGCCATGGGGCACAGATACGCAGTATTTT
CDR3aa: CASSRPWGTDTQYF
v_gene: TRBV7-8
d_gene: NA
abundance: many
j_gene: TRBJ2-3

CDR3nt: TGTGCCAGCAGCCCTACCCTACCGACTAGCGATGAGCAGTTCTTC
CDR3aa: CASSPTLPTSDEQFF
v_gene: TRBV4-2
d_gene: TRBD2
abundance: few
j_gene: TRBJ2-1

CDR3nt: TGTGCCAGCAGGACCGGCTACGAGCAGTACTTC
CDR3aa: CASRTGYEQYF
v_gene: TRBV7-2
d_gene: NA
abundance: many
j_gene: TRBJ2-7

CDR3nt: TGTGCCAGCAGTCGATGGTCGTTGACAGGGAACGAGCAGTACTTC
CDR3aa: CASSRWSLTGNEQYF
v_gene: TRBV6-2/TRBV6-3
d_gene: TRBD1
abundance: many
j_gene: TRBJ2-7

CDR3nt: TGCAGTGCTAGGTCGGATCAGGGGGCTATTAATTTAGCTAACTATGGCTACACCTTC
CDR3aa: CSARSDQGAINLANYGYTF
v_gene: TRBV20-1
d_gene: TRBD1
abundance: NA
j_gene: TRBJ1-2

CDR3nt: TGTGCCACCCTGAGAGGGAAGGAGACCCAGTACTTC
CDR3aa: CATLRGKETQYF
v_gene: TRBV6-2/TRBV6-3
d_gene: NA
abundance: many
j_gene: TRBJ2-5

CDR3nt: TGCGCCAGCAGCTCGAGACCGACAGCTGGGGCCAACGTCCTGACTTTC
CDR3aa: CASSSRPTAGANVLTF
v_gene: TRBV5-1
d_gene: NA
abundance: few
j_gene: TRBJ2-6